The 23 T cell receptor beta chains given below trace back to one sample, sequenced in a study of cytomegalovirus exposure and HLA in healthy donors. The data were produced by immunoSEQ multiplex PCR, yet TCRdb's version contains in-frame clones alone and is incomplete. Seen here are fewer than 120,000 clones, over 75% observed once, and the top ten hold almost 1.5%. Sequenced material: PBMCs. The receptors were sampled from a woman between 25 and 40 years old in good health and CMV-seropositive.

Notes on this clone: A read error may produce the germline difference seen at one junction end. CDR3 sequence reads: CASSPSGQGLFEKFF. The CDR3 nucleotides read TGCGCCAGCAGCCCATCTGGACAGGGGTTGTTTGAGAAGTTCTTC. The chain recombines TRBV5-1 with TRBJ2-1; 9 nucleotides align to TRBD1. This CDR3 comprises 15 residues. The V gene's germline CDR1 is SGHRS and CDR2 YFSETQ.

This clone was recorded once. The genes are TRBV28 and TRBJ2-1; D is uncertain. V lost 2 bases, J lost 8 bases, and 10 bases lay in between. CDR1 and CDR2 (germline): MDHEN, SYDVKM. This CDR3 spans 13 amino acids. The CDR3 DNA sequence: TGTGCCAGCAGTTTACTGGGCTATGATGAGCAGTTCTTC. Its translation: CASSLLGYDEQFF.

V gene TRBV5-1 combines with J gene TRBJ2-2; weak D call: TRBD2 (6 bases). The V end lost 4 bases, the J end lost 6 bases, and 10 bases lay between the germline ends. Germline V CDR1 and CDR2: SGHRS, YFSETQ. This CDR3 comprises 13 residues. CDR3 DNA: TGCGCCAGCAGCACAACTAGCTCCGGGGAGCTGTTTTTT. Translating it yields CASSTTSSGELFF.

The CDR3: CASSLLTGGAYEQYF. CDR3 sequence (DNA): TGTGCCAGCAGCCTACTGACAGGGGGCGCCTACGAGCAGTACTTC. The gene calls are TRBV5-5 and TRBJ2-7; 10 bases line up with TRBD1. CDR3 size: 15 residues. With 4 bases clipped from V and 2 bases from J, the junction kept 6 bases outside the gene matches. Germline CDR1 reads SGHKS; CDR2 reads YYEKEE (reference sequence).

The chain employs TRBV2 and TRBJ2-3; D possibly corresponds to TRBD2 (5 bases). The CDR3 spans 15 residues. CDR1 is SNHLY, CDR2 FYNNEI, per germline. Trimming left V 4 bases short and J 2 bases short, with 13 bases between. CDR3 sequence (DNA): TGTGCCAGCAGTGGCCGGCGGACTTTCACAGATACGCAGTATTTT. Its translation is CASSGRRTFTDTQYF. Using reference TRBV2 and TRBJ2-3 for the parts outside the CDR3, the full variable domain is EPEVTQTPSHQVTQMGQEVILRCVPISNHLYFYWYRQILGQKVEFLVSFYNNEISEKSEIFDDQFSVERPDGSNFTLKIRSTKLEDSAMYFCASSGRRTFTDTQYFGPGTRLTVL.

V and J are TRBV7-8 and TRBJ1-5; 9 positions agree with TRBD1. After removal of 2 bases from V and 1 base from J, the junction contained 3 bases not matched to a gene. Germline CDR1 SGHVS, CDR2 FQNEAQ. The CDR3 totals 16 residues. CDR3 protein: CASSLMGQGSNQPQHF. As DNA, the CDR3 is TGTGCCAGCAGCTTAATGGGACAGGGCAGCAATCAGCCCCAGCATTTT. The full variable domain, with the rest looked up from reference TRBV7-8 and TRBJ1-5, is GAGVSQSPRYKVAKRGQDVALRCDPISGHVSLFWYQQALGQGPEFLTYFQNEAQLDKSGLPSDRFFAERPEGSVSTLKIQRTQQEDSAVYLCASSLMGQGSNQPQHFGDGTRLSIL.

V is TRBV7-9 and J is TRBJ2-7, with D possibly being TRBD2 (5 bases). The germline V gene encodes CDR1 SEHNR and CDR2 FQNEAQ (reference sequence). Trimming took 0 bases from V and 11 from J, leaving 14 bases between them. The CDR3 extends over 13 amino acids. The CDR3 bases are TGTGCCAGCAGCTTAGCTCCGGAGTCCGGGAAGTACTTC. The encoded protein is CASSLAPESGKYF.

CDR3 coding DNA: TGTGCCTGGACTAAGGGACAGGTTGGAGGGGAAGCTTTCTTT. Protein sequence: CAWTKGQVGGEAFF. The chain combines TRBV30 with TRBJ1-1, with 8 nucleotides matching TRBD1. Germline values: CDR1 GTSNPN, CDR2 SVGIG (reference sequence). This CDR3 contains 14 residues. The trim removed 4 bases at V and 8 bases at J, leaving 12 bases unmatched.

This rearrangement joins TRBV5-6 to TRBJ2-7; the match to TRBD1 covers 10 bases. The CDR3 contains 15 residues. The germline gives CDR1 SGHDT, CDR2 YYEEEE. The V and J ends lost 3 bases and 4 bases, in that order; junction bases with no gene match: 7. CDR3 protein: CASSSTGTGVYEQYF. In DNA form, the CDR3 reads TGTGCCAGCAGCTCGACCGGGACAGGGGTTTACGAGCAGTACTTC. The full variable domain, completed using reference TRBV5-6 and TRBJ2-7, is DAGVTQSPTHLIKTRGQQVTLRCSPKSGHDTVSWYQQALGQGPQFIFQYYEEEERQRGNFPDRFSGHQFPNYSSELNVNALLLGDSALYLCASSSTGTGVYEQYFGPGTRLTVT.

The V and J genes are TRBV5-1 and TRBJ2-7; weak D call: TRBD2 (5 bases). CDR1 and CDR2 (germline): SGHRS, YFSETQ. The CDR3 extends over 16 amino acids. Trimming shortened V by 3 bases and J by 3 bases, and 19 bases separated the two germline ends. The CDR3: CASSCLGIREFYEQYF. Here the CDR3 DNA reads TGCGCCAGCAGCTGCCTAGGTATTAGGGAGTTCTACGAGCAGTACTTC.

The CDR3: CASSTGPGQSYEQYF. For the CDR3, the DNA is TGTGCCAGTAGTACAGGGCCGGGACAGAGCTACGAGCAGTACTTC. The rearrangement links TRBV19 to TRBJ2-7; 7 bases are shared with TRBD1. Trimming cost V 4 bases and J 3 bases; bases outside gene matches: 9. This CDR3 has 15 residues. Germline V gene data show CDR1 as LNHDA and CDR2 as SQIVND (reference sequence).

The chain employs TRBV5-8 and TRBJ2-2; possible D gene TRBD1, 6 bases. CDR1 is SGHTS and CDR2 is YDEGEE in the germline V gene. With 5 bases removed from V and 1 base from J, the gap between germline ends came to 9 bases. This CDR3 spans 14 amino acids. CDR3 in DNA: TGTGCCAGCAGAGACAGGTTGAACACCGGGGAGCTGTTTTTT. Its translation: CASRDRLNTGELFF. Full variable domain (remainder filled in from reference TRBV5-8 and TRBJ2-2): EAGVTQSPTHLIKTRGQQATLRCSPISGHTSVYWYQQALGLGLQFLLWYDEGEERNRGNFPPRFSGRQFPNYSSELNVNALELEDSALYLCASRDRLNTGELFFGEGSRLTVL.

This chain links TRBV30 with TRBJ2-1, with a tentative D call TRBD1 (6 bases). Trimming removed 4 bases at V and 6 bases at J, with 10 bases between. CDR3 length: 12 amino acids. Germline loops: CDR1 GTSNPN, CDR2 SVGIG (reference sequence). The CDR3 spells CAWNGGSNEQFF. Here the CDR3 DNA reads TGTGCCTGGAATGGGGGCTCCAATGAGCAGTTCTTC.

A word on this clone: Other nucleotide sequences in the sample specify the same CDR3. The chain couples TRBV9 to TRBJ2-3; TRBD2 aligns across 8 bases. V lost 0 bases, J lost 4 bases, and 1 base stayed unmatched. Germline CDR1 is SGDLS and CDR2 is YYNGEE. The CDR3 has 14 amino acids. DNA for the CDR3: TGTGCCAGCAGCGTAGCGGGGGGGTCAGATACGCAGTATTTT. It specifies CASSVAGGSDTQYF.

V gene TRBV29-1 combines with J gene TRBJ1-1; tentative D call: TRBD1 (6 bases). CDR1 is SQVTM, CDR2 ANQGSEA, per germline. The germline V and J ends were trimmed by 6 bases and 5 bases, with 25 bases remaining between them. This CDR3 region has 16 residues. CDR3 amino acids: CSVGTGHLNVRTEAFF. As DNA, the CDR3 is TGCAGCGTGGGCACGGGACATCTGAACGTAAGGACTGAAGCTTTCTTT.

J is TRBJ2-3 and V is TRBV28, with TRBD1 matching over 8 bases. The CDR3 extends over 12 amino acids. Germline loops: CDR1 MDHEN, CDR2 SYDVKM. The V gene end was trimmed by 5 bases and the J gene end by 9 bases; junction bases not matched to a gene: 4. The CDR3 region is CASSPRTGTQYF. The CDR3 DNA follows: TGTGCCAGCAGTCCGAGGACAGGGACGCAGTATTTT.

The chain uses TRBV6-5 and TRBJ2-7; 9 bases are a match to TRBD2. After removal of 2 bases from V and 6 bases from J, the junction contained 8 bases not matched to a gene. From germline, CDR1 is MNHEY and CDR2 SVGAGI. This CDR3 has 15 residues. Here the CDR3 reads CASSYAAGLAFEQYF. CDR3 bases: TGTGCCAGCAGTTACGCGGCTGGACTAGCGTTCGAGCAGTACTTC.

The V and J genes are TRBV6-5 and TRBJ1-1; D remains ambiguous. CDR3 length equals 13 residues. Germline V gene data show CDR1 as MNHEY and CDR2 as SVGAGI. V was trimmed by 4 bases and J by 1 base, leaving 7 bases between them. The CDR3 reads CASSSTPNTEAFF. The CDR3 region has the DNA TGTGCCAGCAGTTCGACACCGAACACTGAAGCTTTCTTT.

CDR3 in DNA: TGCGCCAGCAGCGCTGCCCTTGCAGGGGGCAGCGAGCAGTACTTC. Translating it yields CASSAALAGGSEQYF. The chain combines TRBV4-3 with TRBJ2-7; TRBD1 matches at 8 bases. The CDR3 loop spans 15 amino acids. Germline V gene lookup returns CDR1 LGHNA and CDR2 YSLEER. V was pared by 5 bases and J by 6 bases, with 12 bases of the junction left unmatched.

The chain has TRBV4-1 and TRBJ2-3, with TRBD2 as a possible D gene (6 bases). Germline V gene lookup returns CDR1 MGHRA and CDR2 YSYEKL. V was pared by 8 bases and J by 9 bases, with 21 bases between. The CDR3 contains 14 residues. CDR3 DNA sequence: TGCGCCAGCGCCCTCATCGTCGGCCGGGGGACGCAGTATTTT. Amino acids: CASALIVGRGTQYF.

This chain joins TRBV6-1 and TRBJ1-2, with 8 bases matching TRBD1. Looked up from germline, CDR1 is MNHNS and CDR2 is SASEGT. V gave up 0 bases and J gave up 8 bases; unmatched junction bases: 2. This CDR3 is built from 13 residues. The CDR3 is CASSEAPGGGYTF. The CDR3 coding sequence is TGTGCCAGCAGTGAAGCGCCAGGGGGCGGCTACACCTTC.

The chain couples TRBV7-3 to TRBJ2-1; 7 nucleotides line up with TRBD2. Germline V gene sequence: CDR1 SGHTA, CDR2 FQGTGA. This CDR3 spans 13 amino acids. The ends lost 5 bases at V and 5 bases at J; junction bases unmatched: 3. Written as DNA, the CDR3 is TGTGCCAGCAGCAGCGGGATTGACAATGAGCAGTTCTTC. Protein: CASSSGIDNEQFF.

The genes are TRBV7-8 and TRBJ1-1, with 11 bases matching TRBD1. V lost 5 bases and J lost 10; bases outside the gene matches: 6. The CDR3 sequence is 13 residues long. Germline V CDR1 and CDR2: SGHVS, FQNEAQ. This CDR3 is CASSAGTGGPAFF. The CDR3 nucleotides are TGTGCCAGCAGCGCCGGGACAGGGGGGCCAGCTTTCTTT.